Each of the 15 T cell receptor beta chains below was sequenced from the same sample in a study of CD8+ T cells in alopecia areata. RNA, once extracted, was reverse transcribed into cDNA for use as the sequencing template. Sequencing used immunoSEQ multiplex PCR; TCRdb keeps in-frame clones, though not all of them. The sample records about 92,000 clones, around 40% being singletons. Noted treatment: oral pan-JAK inhibitor, 5-10 mg twice daily. The material was CD8+ T cells sorted from blood, obtained at week 24, from a patient treated with tofacitinib. The source of these receptors is a human donor with alopecia areata.

The chain combines TRBV19 with TRBJ2-1; perhaps TRBD2 as D (6 bases). Trimming stripped 5 bases from V and 1 base from J, with 18 bases between. CDR3 length: 17 residues. Germline V gene sequence: CDR1 LNHDA, CDR2 SQIVND (reference sequence). The CDR3 bases are TGTGCCAGTAGTCCTAGTGGTGACGGGAGTTCCTACAATGAGCAGTTCTTC. Residues: CASSPSGDGSSYNEQFF.

This clone came up a few times. V gene TRBV11-2 combines with J gene TRBJ2-7; D is uncertain. The CDR3 totals 12 residues. V was trimmed by 5 bases and J by 5 bases, leaving 10 bases between them. CDR1 SGHAT and CDR2 FQNNGV come from the germline V gene. In DNA, the CDR3 is TGTGCCAGCAGCCCAGTGGTCCACGAGCAGTACTTC. Translating gives CASSPVVHEQYF.

This clone has only a few counts. This chain uses TRBV29-1 with TRBJ2-1, with 14 bases fitting TRBD2. Germline V lookup: CDR1 SQVTM, CDR2 ANQGSEA. With 3 bases clipped from V and 8 bases from J, the junction kept 3 bases outside the gene matches. The CDR3 has 14 amino acids. Written as DNA, the CDR3 is TGCAGCGTTGACCCGGGACTAGCGGGAGATGAGCAGTTCTTC. Protein: CSVDPGLAGDEQFF.

This clone has only a few counts. V usage is TRBV30 and J usage is TRBJ2-7; 8 bases align to TRBD1. The CDR3 spans 13 residues. CDR1 GTSNPN and CDR2 SVGIG come from the germline V gene (reference sequence). J was trimmed by 0 bases and V by 5 bases; bases with no gene match: 3. Here the CDR3 DNA reads TGTGCCTGGGACAGGGGTCCCTCCTACGAGCAGTACTTC. Amino acid sequence: CAWDRGPSYEQYF.

Here the CDR3 DNA reads TGTGCCAGCAGCCGAGGGGGGGGCACAGATACGCAGTATTTT. Protein: CASSRGGGTDTQYF. V usage is TRBV7-6 and J usage is TRBJ2-3; D possibly corresponds to TRBD2 (7 bases). CDR1 and CDR2 (germline): SGHVS, FNYEAQ. This CDR3 is built from 14 residues. Trimming cost V 5 bases and J 1 base, with 10 bases left between them.

The sample holds a few counts of this clone. The chain links TRBV29-1 to TRBJ2-5, with 7 bases matching TRBD1. The assigned J gene may be wrong: the sequence end matches TRBJ2-7 better. There are 12 residues in the CDR3. Germline values: CDR1 SQVTM, CDR2 ANQGSEA. The CDR3 DNA reads as TGCAGCGCAAGGACAGGTGACTACGAGCAGTACTTC. Its translation: CSARTGDYEQYF.

This chain joins TRBV4-1 and TRBJ1-1; tentative D call: TRBD1 (6 bases). Germline V gene lookup returns CDR1 MGHRA and CDR2 YSYEKL. V lost 7 bases and J lost 11, with 14 bases in between. The CDR3 runs 11 residues. CDR3 residues: CASTRGRVAFF. The CDR3, as DNA: TGCGCCAGCACCCGGGGGCGCGTGGCTTTCTTT.

The rearrangement links TRBV7-2 to TRBJ2-7, with D unclear. Germline CDR1 SGHTA, CDR2 FQGNSA. Trimming shortened V by 4 bases and J by 4 bases, and 5 bases separated the two germline ends. The CDR3 totals 11 residues. CDR3 nucleotides: TGTGCCAGCAGCTGGGCGTACGAGCAGTACTTC. Amino acid sequence: CASSWAYEQYF.

The chain has TRBV27 and TRBJ2-5, with D possibly TRBD1 on 6 matching bases. Germline V lookup: CDR1 MNHEY, CDR2 SMNVEV (reference sequence). CDR3 size: 13 residues. Trimming stripped 6 bases from V and 2 bases from J, with 10 bases between. The CDR3 spells CASRWTAQETQYF. The CDR3 nucleotides are TGTGCCAGCAGATGGACAGCACAAGAGACCCAGTACTTC.

The V gene is TRBV25-1, the J gene TRBJ2-7; D might be TRBD2 (6 bases). This CDR3 is 12 amino acids long. The ends were cut back, 4 bases at V and 8 bases at J, with 12 bases in the middle. The germline gives CDR1 MGHDK, CDR2 SYGVNS. CDR3 DNA: TGTGCCAGCAGTGGATACCGGGAGCAGCAGTACTTC. This gives the protein CASSGYREQQYF.

The V call is TRBV5-8, the J call TRBJ1-1, with 10 bases aligning to TRBD1. Looked up from germline, CDR1 is SGHTS and CDR2 is YDEGEE. V shed 2 bases, J shed 4 bases, and the junction held 14 bases outside the gene matches. This CDR3 comprises 18 residues. The CDR3 coding sequence is TGTGCCAGCAGCTTTTCGCCGGGACAGGGGTCGTGGAGCACTGAAGCTTTCTTT. Its translation is CASSFSPGQGSWSTEAFF.

This clone was observed a few times. The chain is built from TRBV30 and TRBJ1-2, with D perhaps TRBD1 (5 bases). Per the germline V gene, CDR1 is GTSNPN and CDR2 is SVGIG (reference sequence). This CDR3 has 14 amino acids. With 0 bases removed from V and 4 bases from J, the gap between germline ends came to 12 bases. In DNA, the CDR3 is TGTGCCTGGAGTGTAGGAGGGGCCTTCTATGGCTACACCTTC. It is translated as CAWSVGGAFYGYTF.

The V gene is TRBV27, the J gene TRBJ2-5, with 7 nucleotides matching TRBD1. The CDR3 extends over 15 amino acids. CDR1 MNHEY and CDR2 SMNVEV come from the germline V gene (reference sequence). The V segment lost 7 bases and the J segment 6 bases; nucleotides outside the gene matches: 14. This CDR3 is CASIFTGQKIKTQYF. CDR3 sequence (DNA): TGTGCCAGCATTTTTACGGGACAGAAGATAAAGACCCAGTACTTC.

The CDR3 DNA reads TGTGCCAGCAGCCAACAGGGTTTGATAACTGAAGCTTTCTTT. Amino acids: CASSQQGLITEAFF. The chain employs TRBV7-6 and TRBJ1-1, with D possibly TRBD1 on 6 matching bases. V lost 5 bases to trimming and J lost 5 bases, with 15 bases between them. Per germline, CDR1 SGHVS and CDR2 FNYEAQ. CDR3 length: 14 residues.

This clone was detected only once. The genes are TRBV7-9 and TRBJ2-3, with 12 nucleotides matching TRBD1. In germline, CDR1 is SEHNR, CDR2 FQNEAQ (reference sequence). J gave up 6 bases and V 4 bases, and 11 bases lay outside the gene matches. The CDR3 sequence is 17 residues long. For the CDR3, the DNA is TGTGCCAGCAGCTCAAACCTCGGGACAGGGGGCATCGATACGCAGTATTTT. Its translation: CASSSNLGTGGIDTQYF.